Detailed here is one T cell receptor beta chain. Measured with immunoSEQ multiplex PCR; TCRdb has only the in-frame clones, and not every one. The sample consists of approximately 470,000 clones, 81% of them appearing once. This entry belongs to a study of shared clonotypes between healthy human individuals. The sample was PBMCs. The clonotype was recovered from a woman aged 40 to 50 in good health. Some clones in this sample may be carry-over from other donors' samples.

This CDR3 reads CASSFVGGRYNEQFF. The CDR3 DNA is TGTGCCAGCAGCTTTGTAGGGGGCAGGTACAATGAGCAGTTCTTC. This rearrangement joins TRBV7-6 to TRBJ2-1, with 7 bases that match TRBD1. CDR3 size: 15 residues. Germline V gene lookup returns CDR1 SGHVS and CDR2 FNYEAQ. With V trimmed by 3 bases and J by 4 bases, 6 bases remained unmatched.